This T cell receptor (beta chain) was captured by sequencing in a study of beta chain features in type 1 diabetes. Study details: Summed over all samples, the examined sorted cells came to 90 million to 120 million. Study-level results: Among patients, naive, central memory and Treg TCRB repertoires appeared more similar than among healthy donors. TCRB CDR3 length was moderately but significantly reduced in all four CD4+ subsets of Type 1 diabetes patients. Unsettled here was the matter of whether HLA type influences TCRB rearrangement.

What was sequenced were expressed TCRB transcripts, since all of the isolated RNA had been reverse transcribed. Libraries were prepared by immunoSEQ multiplex PCR; TCRdb keeps only in-frame clonotypes and omits some of them. The sample yields over 100,000 clones, around 17% seen once. CDR1 SNHLY and CDR2 FYNNEI come from the germline V gene. With 6 bases removed from V and 0 bases from J, the gap between germline ends came to 15 bases. The CDR3 is made up of 16 amino acids. In its sample, this clone was seen a few times. Antigen unknown. The sequence was obtained from a man aged 25-45 years with type 1 diabetes. The V gene is TRBV2, the J gene TRBJ1-3; D may be TRBD1 (6 bases). The sequencing sample was made of central memory CD4+ T cells from blood. CDR3 amino acids: CASSAGQPYSGNTIYF. The DNA for the CDR3 is TGTGCCAGCAGCGCCGGACAGCCCTACTCTGGAAACACCATATATTTT.